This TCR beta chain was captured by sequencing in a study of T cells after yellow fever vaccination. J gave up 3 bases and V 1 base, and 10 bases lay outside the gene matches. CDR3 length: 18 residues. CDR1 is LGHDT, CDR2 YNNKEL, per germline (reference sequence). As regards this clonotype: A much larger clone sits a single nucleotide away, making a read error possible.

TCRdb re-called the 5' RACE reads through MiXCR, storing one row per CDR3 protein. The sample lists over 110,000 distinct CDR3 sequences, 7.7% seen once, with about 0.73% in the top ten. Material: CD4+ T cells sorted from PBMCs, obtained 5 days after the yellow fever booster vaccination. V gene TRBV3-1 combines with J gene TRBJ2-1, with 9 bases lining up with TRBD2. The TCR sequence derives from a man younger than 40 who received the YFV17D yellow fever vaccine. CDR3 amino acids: CASSQVPETSGYYNEQFF. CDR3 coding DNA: TGTGCCAGCAGCCAAGTCCCTGAGACTAGCGGATACTACAATGAGCAGTTCTTC.